This record covers a single T cell receptor beta chain. The antigen remains unidentified. This sample stems from a study of T cell responses to AZD1222 COVID-19 vaccine. Study-level findings and limits: Donors skewed white British and female; clonal diversity was possibly underestimated. With two AZD1222 doses given, Spike-specific TCR breadth and depth both rose.

Profiled with immunoSEQ multiplex PCR; TCRdb holds only in-frame clones, not every one. This table holds 150,000 to 200,000 clones, roughly 88% found once. Researchers grouped second doses given at about 4 or about 12 weeks into one pool. The CDR3 extends over 15 amino acids. Trimming cost V 2 bases and J 6 bases; bases outside gene matches: 3. CDR1 and CDR2 (germline): MNHEY, SMNVEV (reference sequence). This chain joins TRBV27 and TRBJ2-2, with 10 nucleotides matching TRBD2. The sequence derives from an adult who received the AZD1222 COVID-19 vaccine. This material consisted of peripheral blood, taken 28 days after the second AZD1222 dose. CDR3: CASSLSLAGAGELFF. The CDR3 DNA reads TGTGCCAGCAGTTTAAGTCTAGCGGGAGCCGGGGAGCTGTTTTTT.